This record covers a single TCR beta chain. Unmatched junction bases numbered 8, after V lost 1 base and J lost 6 bases. The germline CDR1 and CDR2 sequences are MGHRA and YSYEKL. This CDR3 comprises 16 residues. The protocol was immunoSEQ multiplex PCR, while the TCRdb copy is restricted to in-frame clones and leaves out a portion. The table records about 160,000 clones, just over 95% of them present only once. These data originate in a study of control samples from healthy donors and cancer patients. Material for sequencing was blood. This receptor was taken from a woman in her thirties in good health. The chain combines TRBV4-1 with TRBJ2-3; 9 bases map to TRBD1. The CDR3: CASSQVTGGVLDTQYF. The CDR3 DNA reads TGCGCCAGCAGCCAAGTGACAGGGGGTGTATTGGATACGCAGTATTTT.